This T cell receptor beta chain derives from a study of identical twins' blood T cells. On this clonotype itself: Its antigen is still unknown.

Study observations and caveats: Twins reportedly had markedly more similar V usage than unrelated donors, even among out-of-frame TCRbeta clonotypes. Shared environment remains a possible cause of twin similarity.

Sample barcodes were added at both library ends during cDNA synthesis. TCRdb re-analysed the 5' RACE reads in MiXCR, keeping a single row per CDR3 protein. The sample includes roughly 340,000 distinct CDR3 sequences, more than 25% of them seen just once. Germline V CDR1 and CDR2: SGHTA, FQGNSA. Trimming left V 3 bases short and J 1 base short, with 7 bases between. The CDR3 has 14 residues. Donors were six healthy women in three monozygous twin pairs. The specimen was PBMCs. The sequence came from a woman aged 18 to 50 in good health. This chain joins TRBV7-2 and TRBJ1-5; D remains ambiguous. CDR3 sequence: CASSFTPSNQPQHF. CDR3 coding DNA: TGTGCCAGCAGCTTTACCCCCAGCAATCAGCCCCAGCATTTT.